These 20 T cell receptor beta chains came from one sample sequenced in a study of shared clonotypes between healthy human individuals. Only in-frame clones appear in the TCRdb table, and some are missing; sequencing was by immunoSEQ multiplex PCR. The sample gives about 1.5 million clones, approximately 98% of which show up once; less than 0.55% is in the top ten. Specimen: naive CD4+ T cells sorted from blood. Noted subset: CD45RA+ positively selected. These receptors were taken from a man aged 30 to 45 in good health.

This chain joins TRBV27 and TRBJ2-7, with D perhaps matching TRBD1 (5 bases). Per germline, CDR1 MNHEY and CDR2 SMNVEV (reference sequence). This CDR3 is 15 amino acids long. Between the trimmed V and J ends, which lost 3 bases and 3 bases, there was a span of 15 bases. CDR3 sequence (DNA): TGTGCCAGCAGTTTTCGGCAGGGTAGTCTCTACGAGCAGTACTTC. Translation gives CASSFRQGSLYEQYF.

The CDR3 nucleotides are TGTGCCAGCAGCTCCAATCGGGGTCAGCCCCAGCATTTT. Translated: CASSSNRGQPQHF. The rearrangement uses TRBV11-2 and TRBJ1-5; D not resolved. V was pared by 4 bases and J by 6 bases, with 10 bases between. This CDR3 has 13 residues. Germline lookup yields CDR1 SGHAT and CDR2 FQNNGV.

The V gene is TRBV5-4, the J gene TRBJ1-1; D call uncertain. The V and J ends lost 4 bases and 1 base respectively, with 8 bases between them. Germline loops: CDR1 SGHNT, CDR2 YYREEE (reference sequence). This CDR3 spans 13 amino acids. The DNA for the CDR3 is TGTGCCAGCAGCCCACTGGGGAACACTGAAGCTTTCTTT. The encoded protein is CASSPLGNTEAFF.

The chain links TRBV6-5 to TRBJ1-1; D gene uncertain. The CDR3 extends over 13 amino acids. V was trimmed by 9 bases and J by 1 base, leaving 12 bases between them. Germline V gene lookup returns CDR1 MNHEY and CDR2 SVGAGI. CDR3 in DNA: TGTGCCAGTAGGACTCGACAGAACACTGAAGCTTTCTTT. It codes for CASRTRQNTEAFF.

The chain is built from TRBV7-2 and TRBJ1-1, with TRBD1 matching 7 bases. This CDR3 is built from 15 residues. Per germline, CDR1 SGHTA and CDR2 FQGNSA. J lost 4 bases, V lost 8 bases, and 13 bases had no gene match. DNA of the CDR3: TGTGCCAGCGGACTCTCGATCGGGACAGCCACTGAAGCTTTCTTT. Translating it yields CASGLSIGTATEAFF.

The J gene is TRBJ2-3, the V gene TRBV27; D not resolved. The CDR3 totals 14 residues. CDR1 MNHEY and CDR2 SMNVEV come from the germline V gene (reference sequence). Trimming left V 5 bases short and J 2 bases short, with 11 bases between. CDR3 DNA sequence: TGTGCCAGCAGTCCCTCCCGACCCACAGATACGCAGTATTTT. Its translation: CASSPSRPTDTQYF.

The J gene is TRBJ1-1, the V gene TRBV7-2; tentative D call: TRBD1 (5 bases). The V and J ends lost 2 bases and 6 bases respectively, with 10 bases between them. Per germline, CDR1 SGHTA and CDR2 FQGNSA. The length of the CDR3 is 13 residues. CDR3: CASSLYLGAEAFF. The CDR3 coding sequence is TGTGCCAGCAGCTTATACTTGGGGGCTGAAGCTTTCTTT.

This clone was recorded once. The V call is TRBV27, the J call TRBJ1-2; D uncertain. Trimming left V 5 bases short and J 4 bases short, with 17 bases between. Germline V CDR1 and CDR2: MNHEY, SMNVEV (reference sequence). The CDR3 is made up of 15 amino acids. CDR3 DNA: TGTGCCAGCAGTCTAATTAAGGCGGGAGGCTATGGCTACACCTTC. Protein product: CASSLIKAGGYGYTF.

The chain links TRBV9 to TRBJ2-7; TRBD1 is a possible D gene (6 bases). The germline CDR1 and CDR2 sequences are SGDLS and YYNGEE. The germline V and J ends were trimmed by 3 bases and 1 base, with 17 bases remaining between them. The CDR3 consists of 16 residues. In DNA, the CDR3 is TGTGCCAGCAGCGCACAGGACAGCCCCAGTTCCTACGAGCAGTACTTC. This translates into CASSAQDSPSSYEQYF.

The chain combines TRBV30 with TRBJ2-3; D gene unclear. The germline gives CDR1 GTSNPN, CDR2 SVGIG (reference sequence). The CDR3 totals 12 residues. Trimming removed 5 bases from V and 3 bases from J, with 9 bases in between. CDR3 nucleotide sequence: TGTGCCTGGTCTAGGGCAACAGATACGCAGTATTTT. Translating it yields CAWSRATDTQYF.

This chain joins TRBV7-3 and TRBJ2-1; D gene ambiguous. The germline V gene has CDR1 SGHTA and CDR2 FQGTGA. V was trimmed by 3 bases and J by 5 bases, leaving 14 bases between them. This CDR3 has 15 amino acids. The CDR3 DNA follows: TGTGCCAGCAGCTTCCCGGACGTACGTAACAATGAGCAGTTCTTC. Residues: CASSFPDVRNNEQFF.

The V and J genes are TRBV28 and TRBJ1-4; TRBD1 aligns across 9 bases. With V trimmed by 1 base and J by 3 bases, 9 bases remained unmatched. The CDR3 is made up of 18 amino acids. The germline CDR1 and CDR2 sequences are MDHEN and SYDVKM. The CDR3 DNA follows: TGTGCCAGCAGTTTATTGGGACAGGGTCTGCTGGCTAATGAAAAACTGTTTTTT. As protein: CASSLLGQGLLANEKLFF.

The V and J genes are TRBV2 and TRBJ2-5; D is uncertain. The germline V gene has CDR1 SNHLY and CDR2 FYNNEI. V lost 10 bases and J 4 bases, leaving 7 bases between the germline ends. The CDR3 extends over 10 amino acids. The CDR3 DNA sequence: TGTGCCACCGGAATAGAGACCCAGTACTTC. Encoded protein: CATGIETQYF.

The chain employs TRBV11-3 and TRBJ2-1, with D perhaps TRBD1 (6 bases). Trimming pared 6 bases from V and 3 bases from J, leaving 12 bases between. The CDR3 length is 14 residues. Germline V lookup: CDR1 SGHNT, CDR2 YENEEA. The CDR3 reads CASSFGTNYNEQFF. As DNA, the CDR3 is TGTGCCAGCAGTTTCGGGACAAACTACAATGAGCAGTTCTTC.

The V call is TRBV2, the J call TRBJ2-7; TRBD1 or TRBD2 may be the D gene (6 bases each). The germline CDR1 and CDR2 sequences are SNHLY and FYNNEI. CDR3 size: 13 residues. CDR3 sequence (DNA): TGTTGCCAGCGTGGGGGCTTGGGGGGTGAGCAGTACTTC. Translated, it gives CCQRGGLGGEQYF.

The gene calls are TRBV14 and TRBJ2-1; D call uncertain. The CDR3 has 16 residues. V lost 3 bases and J lost 6, with 18 bases in between. In germline, CDR1 is SGHDN, CDR2 FVKESK. CDR3 in DNA: TGTGCCAGCAGCCACACCTACCAGGTGAACCTCAATGAGCAGTTCTTC. Protein product: CASSHTYQVNLNEQFF.

The V and J genes are TRBV18 and TRBJ2-1; 9 nucleotides agree with TRBD2. Germline trimming cut 3 bases from V and 9 bases from J; bases unmatched to any gene: 12. Germline CDR1 and CDR2: KGHSH and LQKENI. The CDR3 loop spans 16 amino acids. Written as DNA, the CDR3 is TGTGCCAGCTCACCGCCCGTAGCGGGAGTGCGGCGTGAGCAGTTCTTC. It specifies CASSPPVAGVRREQFF.

The rearrangement uses TRBV1 and TRBJ1-5. TRBV1 has pseudogene status. This CDR3 has 17 amino acids. This chain's CDR3 is CTSSLSRRGWLVPPQHF. CDR3 coding DNA: TGCACCAGCAGCTTAAGTAGGCGGGGGTGGCTCGTCCCGCCCCAGCATTTT.

This sequence joins TRBV5-1 and TRBJ2-3, with 10 bases lining up with TRBD2. There are 14 residues in the CDR3. Germline trimming cut 5 bases from V and 4 bases from J; bases unmatched to any gene: 4. Germline lookup yields CDR1 SGHRS and CDR2 YFSETQ. The CDR3 sequence: CASRSSGRSDTQYF. As DNA, the CDR3 is TGCGCCAGCAGGTCTAGCGGGAGATCAGATACGCAGTATTTT.

For the CDR3, the DNA is TGTGCCAGCATCGGTACGGGTTCCTACGAGCAGTACTTC. Protein sequence: CASIGTGSYEQYF. J is TRBJ2-7 and V is TRBV28; no definite D call. CDR1 is MDHEN, CDR2 SYDVKM, per germline. CDR3 size: 13 residues. Trimming left V 7 bases short and J 1 base short, with 11 bases between.